The entry below describes one T cell receptor beta chain. Produced via immunoSEQ multiplex PCR; TCRdb's table is partial and in-frame only. Of a few hundred thousand clones in the sample, around 90% are singletons; the top ten hold 0.95% to 1.5%. Trimming cost V 2 bases and J 4 bases; bases outside gene matches: 0. The V gene's germline CDR1 is SGHDN and CDR2 FVKESK. The length of the CDR3 is 15 residues. The data originate from a study of blood T cell repertoires in COVID-19. Study in general: Samples taken during acute and convalescent COVID-19 were collected in the United States, Italy and Spain. The analysed material was cDNA or gDNA that came from T cells, B-cell-depleted T cells, or PBMCs.

This clonotype originated in a man aged 40-50 years with acute or convalescent COVID-19. Input material: peripheral blood. The rearrangement joins TRBV14 to TRBJ2-1, with 12 nucleotides matching TRBD2. Here the CDR3 reads CASSQLAGGYNEQFF. As DNA, the CDR3 is TGTGCCAGCAGCCAACTAGCGGGGGGGTACAATGAGCAGTTCTTC.